This T cell receptor (beta chain) was retrieved from a study of patients and donors after allogeneic stem cell transplantation. From the RT-PCR reads, TCRdb called clonotypes with MiXCR, one entry per CDR3 protein. The sample records around 200,000 distinct CDR3 sequences, about 38% being singletons. V was cut by 8 bases and J by 4 bases, with 11 bases left in between. CDR1 and CDR2 from the germline V gene are MDHEN and SYDVKM. The CDR3 contains 12 residues. The chain uses TRBV28 and TRBJ1-1, with D uncertain. Sequencing was performed on blood, either unsorted or a sorted T cell fraction (not recorded which). The clonotype was recovered from a human donor who was either an allogeneic HSCT recipient or a stem cell or donor lymphocyte infusion donor (not recorded which). It is not recorded whose cells these are; they may come from a transplant donor. The CDR3 loop is CASAHQVTEAFF. The CDR3 bases are TGTGCCAGCGCCCATCAGGTCACTGAAGCTTTCTTT.